This is a list of T cell receptor beta chains from one sample in a study of type 1 regulatory T cells. Via MiXCR, TCRdb re-called the reads, giving one row per CDR3 protein. The data show over 55,000 distinct CDR3 sequences, approximately 50% seen once. No antigens are known for them. Sequenced material: cultured non-Tr1 T cells, either the whole culture or a sorted T cell fraction (not recorded which). The receptors originated from a human donor in good health. Each CDR3 is given with its conserved first and last residue. The D gene is left open where the match is weak. Size is omitted from some rows. Given values are once, few, many or a class for expanded clones.

>few|TRBV7-2|TRBJ2-4|TRBD2
TGTGCCAGCAGCCCGACTAGCGGGGGGCCCCCCGTAGCCAAAAACATTCAGTACTTC
CASSPTSGGPPVAKNIQYF
>.|TRBV5-1|TRBJ1-2|.
TGCGCCAGCAGGGAGCTGTCTAACTATGGCTACACCTTC
CASRELSNYGYTF
>.|TRBV20-1|TRBJ1-1|.
TGCAGTGCCAGATTTAGGGGGAACTCTGAAACTTTCTTT
CSARFRGNSETFF
>.|TRBV4-2|TRBJ2-7|TRBD2
TGTGCCAGCAGCCAAGAAACTAGCGGGTACTACGAGCAGTACTTC
CASSQETSGYYEQYF
>.|TRBV27|TRBJ2-7|TRBD2
TGTGCCAGCAGTAGAGGACTAGCGGGGGGAGAGCAGTACTTC
CASSRGLAGGEQYF
>.|TRBV5-5|TRBJ2-3|TRBD2
TGTGCCAGCAGCCGACCCCCTAGCGGGGGGACAGATACGCAGTATTTT
CASSRPPSGGTDTQYF
>few|TRBV7-9|TRBJ2-7|TRBD1
TGTGCCAGCAGCCGAACAGGGGGTGCGGGCGAGCAGTACTTC
CASSRTGGAGEQYF
>.|TRBV12-3/TRBV12-4|TRBJ2-7|.
TGTGCCAGCAGTCTCCGACGGCCTCAGGGGACCTACGAGCAGTACTTC
CASSLRRPQGTYEQYF
>few|TRBV20-1|TRBJ2-3|TRBD2
TGCAGTGCTAGGAGGCTAGCGGGTCCGCAGTATTTT
CSARRLAGPQYF
>.|TRBV18|TRBJ1-3|.
TGTGCCAGCTCACCTTTAATACAGGGAGGCGGCGGAAACACCATATATTTT
CASSPLIQGGGGNTIYF
>once|TRBV2|TRBJ2-5|TRBD1
TGTGCCAGCAGAGTAGGGACAGGAGCCTCTCAAGAGACCCAGTACTTC
CASRVGTGASQETQYF
>.|TRBV29-1|TRBJ1-2|TRBD1
TGCAGCGTCTCGGGACAGGGCGCTCAAGGTATTGGCTACACCTTC
CSVSGQGAQGIGYTF
>.|TRBV28|TRBJ2-7|.
TGTGCCAGCAGTACAACGGGGAGCAGCATCTGGGAGCAGTACTTC
CASSTTGSSIWEQYF
>.|TRBV5-1|TRBJ1-2|TRBD1
TGCGCCGGCAGCCCTGGACAGGAGAAATATGGCTACACCTTC
CAGSPGQEKYGYTF
>few|TRBV10-3|TRBJ1-1|TRBD1
TGTGCCATCAGTGGGGGACAGAAGAACACTGAAGCTTTCTTT
CAISGGQKNTEAFF
>few|TRBV20-1|TRBJ1-1|.
TGCAGTGCTGGTCCGGAGGGACGAGGGGCTTTCTTT
CSAGPEGRGAFF
>few|TRBV7-2|TRBJ1-5|TRBD1
TGTGCCAGCAGCTTGGAGGCAGGGGGTTCCTCCAGCAATCAGCCCCAGCATTTT
CASSLEAGGSSSNQPQHF
>.|TRBV3-1|TRBJ2-5|.
TGTGCCAGCAGCCACCATAGTGGTCCCCAGTACTTC
CASSHHSGPQYF
>.|TRBV20-1|TRBJ1-1|TRBD1
TGCAGTGCTAGAGTCGGGACAGGGCACACTGAAGCTTTCTTT
CSARVGTGHTEAFF
>few|TRBV5-1|TRBJ1-3|.
TGCGCCAGCAGCCAAGACGCCCGCTCTGGAAACACCATATATTTT
CASSQDARSGNTIYF
>.|TRBV20-1|TRBJ2-7|.
TGCAGTGCCCCTCGTGGGGGGCCCCGTAACGAGCAGTACTTC
CSAPRGGPRNEQYF
>.|TRBV29-1|TRBJ1-2|TRBD1
TGCAGCGTTGAGGTGACAGGGGACTCACTTAACTATGGCTACACCTTC
CSVEVTGDSLNYGYTF
>.|TRBV29-1|TRBJ1-2|.
TGCAGCGTTGAAGATCAAGGCAGGGGCTATGGCTACACCTTC
CSVEDQGRGYGYTF
>.|TRBV13|TRBJ2-5|.
TGTGCCAGCAGCTTTAAGGTGACAGGCCGCCAAGAGACCCAGTACTTC
CASSFKVTGRQETQYF
>.|TRBV4-3|TRBJ1-1|TRBD1
TGCGCCAGCAGCCAACGGACAGGGACGGTAACTGAAGCTTTCTTT
CASSQRTGTVTEAFF
>.|TRBV20-1|TRBJ1-5|TRBD1
TGCAGTGCGACAGGGATGGGCAATCAGCCCCAGCATTTT
CSATGMGNQPQHF
>.|TRBV10-3|TRBJ1-1|TRBD1
TGTGCCATCAGACCGACAGGGTCTGGCACTGAAGCTTTCTTT
CAIRPTGSGTEAFF
>few|TRBV20-1|TRBJ1-6|TRBD1
TGCAGTGCTAGAGATGGGACAGGGAGTGAGGGTTCACCCCTCCACTTT
CSARDGTGSEGSPLHF
>.|TRBV9|TRBJ2-3|TRBD2
TGTGCCAGCAGCGCCGGGACTAGGCCAGATACGCAGTATTTT
CASSAGTRPDTQYF
>.|TRBV7-9|TRBJ2-5|.
TGTGCCAGCAGCTTAGCGCTCGGGGCCACTACCCAAGAGACCCAGTACTTC
CASSLALGATTQETQYF
>.|TRBV20-1|TRBJ1-2|.
TGCAGTGCGCAGGGCCTTAGGGAGGACTACACCTTC
CSAQGLREDYTF
>few|TRBV4-1|TRBJ2-5|TRBD1
TGCGCCAGCAGCCTGGGGCAGGGGGCTTCAAGAGAGACCCAGTACTTC
CASSLGQGASRETQYF
>.|TRBV18|TRBJ1-5|.
TGTGCCAGCTCACCCACAGGGTATAGCAATCAGCCCCAGCATTTT
CASSPTGYSNQPQHF
>.|TRBV11-2|TRBJ2-5|TRBD2
TGTGCCAGCAGCTTAGAGCCGGGACTAGCGACCCAGTACTTC
CASSLEPGLATQYF
>few|TRBV28|TRBJ2-7|.
TGTGCCAGCAGTAGACTGGGATACGAGCAGTACTTC
CASSRLGYEQYF
>.|TRBV5-1|TRBJ2-3|.
TGCGCCAGCAGCCCCAGACAGGCAGATACGCAGTATTTT
CASSPRQADTQYF
>.|TRBV11-3|TRBJ2-1|.
TGTGCCAGCAGCGAAGGGGACATTAAGCAGTTCTTC
CASSEGDIKQFF
>few|TRBV11-3|TRBJ2-5|TRBD2
TGTGCCAGCAGCTTCCCTCCCTCCCTCTACGGGGGGGATTACCAAGAGACCCAGTACTTC
CASSFPPSLYGGDYQETQYF
>.|TRBV7-2|TRBJ2-1|TRBD2
TGTGCCAGCAGCTTAGCGCTAGCGGGGGGGCCAGGGTCCTACAATGAGCAGTTCTTC
CASSLALAGGPGSYNEQFF
>.|TRBV18|TRBJ1-3|.
TGTGCCAGCTCACCTGAAGTGGGAAGTGGAAACACCATATATTTT
CASSPEVGSGNTIYF
>once|TRBV19|TRBJ1-2|.
TGTGCCAGTAGTAAATTTTTGGCGTTAAACCGGGACAAAGTGGGCTATGGCTACACCTTC
CASSKFLALNRDKVGYGYTF
>few|TRBV5-1|TRBJ2-1|.
TGCGCCAGCAGCTTGGGGCAGAGTTCCCTCAGTGAGCAGTTCTTC
CASSLGQSSLSEQFF
>.|TRBV7-2|TRBJ1-1|.
TGTGCCAGCAGCTCTCCGGGTATTCTGAACACTGAAGCTTTCTTT
CASSSPGILNTEAFF
>.|TRBV13|TRBJ1-6|.
TGTGCCAGCAGCTGGAGTAGCTCCTATAATTCACCCCTCCACTTT
CASSWSSSYNSPLHF
>few|TRBV4-1|TRBJ2-2|.
TGCGCCAGCAGCCAGCTTACGGGGAACACCGGGGAGCTGTTTTTT
CASSQLTGNTGELFF
>.|TRBV6-1|TRBJ1-4|.
TGTGCCAGCAGTGAAGGGGGGGCGACGGGAGAAAAACTGTTTTTT
CASSEGGATGEKLFF
>.|TRBV10-1|TRBJ2-1|.
TGCGCCAGCAGTGAGTCCGGCTTCAATGAGCAGTTCTTC
CASSESGFNEQFF
>.|TRBV11-2|TRBJ2-7|TRBD2
TGTGCCAGCAGCCCGATCCGGCGAGCGGGGACTCCCTACGAGCAGTACTTC
CASSPIRRAGTPYEQYF
>few|TRBV30|TRBJ2-6|.
TGTGCCTGGAGCGCCGAAGGGTACTCTGGGGCCAACGTCCTGACTTTC
CAWSAEGYSGANVLTF
>once|TRBV7-2|TRBJ2-3|.
TGTGCCAGCAGCAGAGGGGGGAACACAGATACGCAGTATTTT
CASSRGGNTDTQYF
>few|TRBV10-1|TRBJ1-1|.
TGCGCCAGCAGTGTATCCAGGGTGAACACTGAAGCTTTCTTT
CASSVSRVNTEAFF
>few|TRBV13|TRBJ2-5|.
TGTGCCAGCAGCAACTGGCGGCTCGAAGAGACCCAGTACTTC
CASSNWRLEETQYF